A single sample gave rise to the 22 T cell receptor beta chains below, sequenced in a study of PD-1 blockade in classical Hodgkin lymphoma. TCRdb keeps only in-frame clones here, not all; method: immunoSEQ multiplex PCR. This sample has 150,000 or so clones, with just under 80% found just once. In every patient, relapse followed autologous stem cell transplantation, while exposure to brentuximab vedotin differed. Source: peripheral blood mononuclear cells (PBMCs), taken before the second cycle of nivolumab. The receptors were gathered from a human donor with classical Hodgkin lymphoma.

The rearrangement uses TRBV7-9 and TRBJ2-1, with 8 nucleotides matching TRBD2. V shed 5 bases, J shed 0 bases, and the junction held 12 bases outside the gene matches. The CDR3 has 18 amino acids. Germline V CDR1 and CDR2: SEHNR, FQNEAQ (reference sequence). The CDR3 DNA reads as TGTGCCAGCAGCCCACCTCGCGGGGGGAAGAGCTCCTACAATGAGCAGTTCTTC. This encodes CASSPPRGGKSSYNEQFF.

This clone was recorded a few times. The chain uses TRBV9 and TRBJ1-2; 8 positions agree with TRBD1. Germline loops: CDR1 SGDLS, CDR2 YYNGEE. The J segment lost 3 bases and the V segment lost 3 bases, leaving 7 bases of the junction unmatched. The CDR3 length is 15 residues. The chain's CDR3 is CASSETDRAYYGYTF. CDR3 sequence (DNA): TGTGCCAGCAGCGAAACGGACAGGGCCTACTATGGCTACACCTTC. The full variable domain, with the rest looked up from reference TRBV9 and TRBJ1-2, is DSGVTQTPKHLITATGQRVTLRCSPRSGDLSVYWYQQSLDQGLQFLIQYYNGEERAKGNILERFSAQQFPDLHSELNLSSLELGDSALYFCASSETDRAYYGYTFGSGTRLTVV.

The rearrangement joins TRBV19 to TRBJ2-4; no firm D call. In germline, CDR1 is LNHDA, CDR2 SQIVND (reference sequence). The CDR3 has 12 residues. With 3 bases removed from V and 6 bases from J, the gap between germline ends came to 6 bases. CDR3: CASSILGNIQYF. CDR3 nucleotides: TGTGCCAGTAGTATTCTCGGAAACATTCAGTACTTC.

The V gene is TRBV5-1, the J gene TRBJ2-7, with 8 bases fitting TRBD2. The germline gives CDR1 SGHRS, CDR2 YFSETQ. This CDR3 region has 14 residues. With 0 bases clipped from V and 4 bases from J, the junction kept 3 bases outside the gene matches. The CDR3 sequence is CASSLAASGYEQYF. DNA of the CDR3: TGCGCCAGCAGCTTGGCTGCTAGCGGGTACGAGCAGTACTTC.

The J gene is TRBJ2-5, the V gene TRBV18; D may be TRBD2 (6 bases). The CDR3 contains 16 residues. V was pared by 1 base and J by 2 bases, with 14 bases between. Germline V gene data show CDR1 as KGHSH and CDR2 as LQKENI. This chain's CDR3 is CASSPLRVGGQETQYF. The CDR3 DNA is TGTGCCAGCTCACCACTTCGCGTCGGGGGTCAAGAGACCCAGTACTTC.

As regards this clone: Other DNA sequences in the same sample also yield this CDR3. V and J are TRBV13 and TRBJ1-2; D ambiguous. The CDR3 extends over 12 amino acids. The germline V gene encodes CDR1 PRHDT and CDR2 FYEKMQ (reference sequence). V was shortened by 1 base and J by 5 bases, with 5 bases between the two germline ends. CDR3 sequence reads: CASSLVRYGYTF. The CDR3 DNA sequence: TGTGCCAGCAGCTTAGTAAGATATGGCTACACCTTC.

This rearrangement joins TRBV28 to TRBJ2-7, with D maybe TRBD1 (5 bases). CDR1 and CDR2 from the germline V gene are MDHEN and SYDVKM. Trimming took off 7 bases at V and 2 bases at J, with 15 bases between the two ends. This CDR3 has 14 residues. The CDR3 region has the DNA TGTGCCAGCACCCCTCAGGGAATCCCCTACGAGCAGTACTTC. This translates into CASTPQGIPYEQYF.

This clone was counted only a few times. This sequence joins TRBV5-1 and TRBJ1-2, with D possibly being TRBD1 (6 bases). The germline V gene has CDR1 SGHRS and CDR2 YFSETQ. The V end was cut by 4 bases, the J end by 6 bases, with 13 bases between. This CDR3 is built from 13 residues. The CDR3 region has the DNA TGCGCCAGCAGCCTCAAACAGGGAGATGGCTACACCTTC. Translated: CASSLKQGDGYTF.

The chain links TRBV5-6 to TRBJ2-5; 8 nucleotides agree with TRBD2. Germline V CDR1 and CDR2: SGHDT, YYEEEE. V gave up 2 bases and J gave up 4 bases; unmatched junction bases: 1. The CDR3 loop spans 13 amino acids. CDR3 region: CASSFSGVETQYF. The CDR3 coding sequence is TGTGCCAGCAGCTTTAGCGGGGTAGAGACCCAGTACTTC.

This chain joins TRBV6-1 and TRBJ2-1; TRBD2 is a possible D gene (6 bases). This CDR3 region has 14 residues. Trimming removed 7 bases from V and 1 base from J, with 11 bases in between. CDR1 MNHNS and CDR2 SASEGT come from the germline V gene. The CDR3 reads CASTGLFSYNEQFF. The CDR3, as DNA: TGTGCCAGCACCGGACTATTTTCCTACAATGAGCAGTTCTTC.

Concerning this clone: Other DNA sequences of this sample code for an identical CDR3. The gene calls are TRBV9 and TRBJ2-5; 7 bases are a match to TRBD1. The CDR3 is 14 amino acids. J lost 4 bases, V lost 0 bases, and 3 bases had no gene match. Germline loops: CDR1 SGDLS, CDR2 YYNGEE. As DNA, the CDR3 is TGTGCCAGCAGCGTAGGTTCAGGGGGAGAGACCCAGTACTTC. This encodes CASSVGSGGETQYF. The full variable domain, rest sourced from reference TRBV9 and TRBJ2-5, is DSGVTQTPKHLITATGQRVTLRCSPRSGDLSVYWYQQSLDQGLQFLIQYYNGEERAKGNILERFSAQQFPDLHSELNLSSLELGDSALYFCASSVGSGGETQYFGPGTRLLVL.

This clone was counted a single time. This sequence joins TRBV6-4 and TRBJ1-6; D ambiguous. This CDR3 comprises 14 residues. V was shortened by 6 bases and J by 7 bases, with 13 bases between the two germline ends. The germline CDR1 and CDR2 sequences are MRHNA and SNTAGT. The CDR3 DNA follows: TGTGCCAGCAGCCCCGAACCGGGGAATTCACCCCTCCACTTT. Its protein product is CASSPEPGNSPLHF.

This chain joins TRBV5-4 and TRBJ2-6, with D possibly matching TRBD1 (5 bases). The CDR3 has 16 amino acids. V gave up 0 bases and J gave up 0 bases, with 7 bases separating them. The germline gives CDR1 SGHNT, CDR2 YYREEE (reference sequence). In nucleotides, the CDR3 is TGTGCCAGCAGCTTGGGACAGCCCTCTGGGGCCAACGTCCTGACTTTC. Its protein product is CASSLGQPSGANVLTF. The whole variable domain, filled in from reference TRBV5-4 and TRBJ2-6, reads ETGVTQSPTHLIKTRGQQVTLRCSSQSGHNTVSWYQQALGQGPQFIFQYYREEENGRGNFPPRFSGLQFPNYSSELNVNALELDDSALYLCASSLGQPSGANVLTFGAGSRLTVL.

The CDR3 region has the DNA TGTGCCAGCAGCGTAGTTGTCAGCGATGAGCAGTTCTTC. Amino acid sequence: CASSVVVSDEQFF. The chain links TRBV9 to TRBJ2-1, with unresolved D. V lost 0 bases to trimming and J lost 8 bases, with 9 bases between them. CDR1 and CDR2 from the germline V gene are SGDLS and YYNGEE. The CDR3 is 13 amino acids.

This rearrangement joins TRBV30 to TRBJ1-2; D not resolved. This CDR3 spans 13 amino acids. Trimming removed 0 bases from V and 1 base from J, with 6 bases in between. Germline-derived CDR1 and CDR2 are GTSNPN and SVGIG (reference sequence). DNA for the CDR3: TGTGCCTGGAGTGTGCCAGTTAACTATGGCTACACCTTC. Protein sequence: CAWSVPVNYGYTF.

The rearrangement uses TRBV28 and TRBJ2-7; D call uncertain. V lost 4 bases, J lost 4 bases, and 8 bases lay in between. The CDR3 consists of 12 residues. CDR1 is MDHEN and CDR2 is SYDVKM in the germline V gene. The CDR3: CASSSTVYEQYF. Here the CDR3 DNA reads TGTGCCAGCAGTTCCACAGTGTACGAGCAGTACTTC.

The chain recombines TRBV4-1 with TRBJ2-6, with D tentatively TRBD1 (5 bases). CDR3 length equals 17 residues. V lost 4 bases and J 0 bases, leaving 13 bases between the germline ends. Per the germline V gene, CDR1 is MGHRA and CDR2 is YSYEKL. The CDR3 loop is CASSRGRARSGANVLTF. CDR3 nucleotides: TGCGCCAGCAGCCGGGGCAGGGCCCGCTCTGGGGCCAACGTCCTGACTTTC.

The DNA for the CDR3 is TGTGCCAGCTCCCCCAGAGATCGAAGCCAGCCCCAGCATTTT. Translation gives CASSPRDRSQPQHF. The chain employs TRBV18 and TRBJ1-5; D not resolved. Trimming removed 6 bases from V and 7 bases from J, with 16 bases in between. Germline CDR1 KGHSH, CDR2 LQKENI. This CDR3 is 14 amino acids long. The full variable domain, completed using reference TRBV18 and TRBJ1-5, is NAGVMQNPRHLVRRRGQEARLRCSPMKGHSHVYWYRQLPEEGLKFMVYLQKENIIDESGMPKERFSAEFPKEGPSILRIQQVVRGDSAAYFCASSPRDRSQPQHFGDGTRLSIL.

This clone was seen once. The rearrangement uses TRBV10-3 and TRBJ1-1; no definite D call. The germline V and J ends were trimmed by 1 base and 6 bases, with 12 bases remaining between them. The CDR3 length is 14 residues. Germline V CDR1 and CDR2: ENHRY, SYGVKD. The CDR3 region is CAISELRTGAEAFF. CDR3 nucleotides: TGTGCCATCAGTGAGTTAAGGACTGGAGCTGAAGCTTTCTTT.

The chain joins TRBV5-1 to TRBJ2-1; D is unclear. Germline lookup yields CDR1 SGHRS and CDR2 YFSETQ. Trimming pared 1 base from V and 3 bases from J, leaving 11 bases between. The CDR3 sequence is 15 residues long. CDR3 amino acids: CASSLPAEIYNEQFF. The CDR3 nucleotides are TGCGCCAGCAGCTTGCCGGCAGAGATCTACAATGAGCAGTTCTTC. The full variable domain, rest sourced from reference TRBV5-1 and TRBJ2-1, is KAGVTQTPRYLIKTRGQQVTLSCSPISGHRSVSWYQQTPGQGLQFLFEYFSETQRNKGNFPGRFSGRQFSNSRSEMNVSTLELGDSALYLCASSLPAEIYNEQFFGPGTRLTVL.

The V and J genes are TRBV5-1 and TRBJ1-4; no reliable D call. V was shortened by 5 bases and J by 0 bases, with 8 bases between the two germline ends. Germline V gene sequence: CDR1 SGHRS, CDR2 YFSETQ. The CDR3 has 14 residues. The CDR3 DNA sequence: TGCGCCAGCAGATCGGATACAACTAATGAAAAACTGTTTTTT. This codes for CASRSDTTNEKLFF. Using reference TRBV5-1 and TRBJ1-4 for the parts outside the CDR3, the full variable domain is KAGVTQTPRYLIKTRGQQVTLSCSPISGHRSVSWYQQTPGQGLQFLFEYFSETQRNKGNFPGRFSGRQFSNSRSEMNVSTLELGDSALYLCASRSDTTNEKLFFGSGTQLSVL.

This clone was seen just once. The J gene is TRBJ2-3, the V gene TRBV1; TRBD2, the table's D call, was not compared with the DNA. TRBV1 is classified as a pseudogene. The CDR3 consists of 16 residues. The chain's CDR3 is CTSSQDGTSGTTTQYF. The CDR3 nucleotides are TGCACCAGCAGCCAAGATGGGACTAGCGGGACCACTACGCAGTATTTT.